The sequence of this T cell receptor (beta chain) was determined in a study of blood T cells in healthy people across ages. This CDR3 has 14 residues. CDR1 and CDR2 (germline): SGDLS, YYNGEE. This clonotype has only a few counts. The germline gene is not matched at one end of the junction; a read error may be the cause. A second PCR of 7 to 11 cycles used a sample-barcoded 5' primer and a J-beta primer mix. TCRdb reprocessed the 5' RACE reads via MiXCR and lists one record per CDR3 protein. The profile shows about 1 million distinct CDR3 sequences, around 43% of them singletons. Peripheral blood samples of around 9.8 milliliters were drawn from each donor.

The TCR comes from a woman aged 60-75 years in good health. This chain links TRBV9 with TRBJ2-7; maybe TRBD1 (5 bases). The sample consisted of blood. The CDR3 region is CVSSVGDSSYEQYF. CDR3 bases: TGTGTCAGCAGCGTAGGTGACAGCTCCTACGAGCAGTACTTC.